The rows below give T cell receptor beta chains drawn from one sample of a study of control samples from healthy donors and cancer patients. This table comes from immunoSEQ multiplex PCR, and its TCRdb copy is limited to in-frame clones, with some not included. Of 150,000 to 200,000 clones in the sample, 80% to 90% were seen once. Sequencing used blood. The receptor source for this set is a woman between 25 and 40 years old in good health. CDR3s include the opening cysteine and the closing phenylalanine or tryptophan. A D gene is named only where the DNA matches it firmly. For some rows the clone size is stated as once, few or many, or as a class when expanded; others skip it.

J gene	clone size	V gene	D gene	CDR3 DNA	CDR3 protein
TRBJ1-1	.	TRBV27	.	TGTGCCAGCAGGACAGTGCTAACAACTGAAGCTTTCTTT	CASRTVLTTEAFF
TRBJ1-2	.	TRBV6-5	.	TGTGCCAGCAGTTACACGGGGGGTTTCGATGGCTACACCTTC	CASSYTGGFDGYTF
TRBJ1-4	.	TRBV19	.	TGTGCCAGTAGCCGGACATTGGGGGAAGAAAAACTGTTTTTT	CASSRTLGEEKLFF
TRBJ2-1	.	TRBV20-1	TRBD2	TGCAGTGCTAGTTTGGGACAGGGGACTAGCGGGTCGAAACTAAAGGGGTACAATGAGCAGTTCTTC	CSASLGQGTSGSKLKGYNEQFF
TRBJ1-1	.	TRBV4-1	.	TGCGCCAGCAGCCAAGAGGCGACAGGGAACACTGAAGCTTTCTTT	CASSQEATGNTEAFF
TRBJ1-5	.	TRBV3-1/TRBV3-2	.	TGTGCCAGCAGCCAAGATGCGGGAGGCAGTCAGCCCCAGCATTTT	CASSQDAGGSQPQHF
TRBJ1-5	few	TRBV2	TRBD1	TGTGCCAGCAGCGGGCCGGACAGGGGGGTGCGTCAGCCCCAGCATTTT	CASSGPDRGVRQPQHF
TRBJ1-4	.	TRBV6-5	TRBD1	TGTGCCAGCAGGTACGGACAGGGAAGGACGGAAAAACTGTTTTTT	CASRYGQGRTEKLFF
TRBJ2-1	.	TRBV11-2	TRBD2	TGTGCCAGCAGCCCCTCGACTAGCGGGCTCGGGCGTCATGAGCAGTTCTTC	CASSPSTSGLGRHEQFF
TRBJ2-1	once	TRBV30	.	TGTGCCTGGAGTCCCCGGCAGGGGGGTGAGCAGTTCTTC	CAWSPRQGGEQFF
TRBJ2-7	.	TRBV2	TRBD2	TGTGCCAGAGGACTAGCGGGGACCTACGAGCAGTACTTC	CARGLAGTYEQYF
TRBJ2-1	once	TRBV7-2	.	TGTGCCAGCAGCCAAAGGACTGGACACAATGAGCAGTTCTTC	CASSQRTGHNEQFF
TRBJ1-1	.	TRBV18	.	TGTGCCAGCTCTCCGAGGGGGGGTGACACTGAAGCTTTCTTT	CASSPRGGDTEAFF
TRBJ1-2	.	TRBV2	.	TGTGCCAGCATAACAGGACGGTATGGCTACACCTTC	CASITGRYGYTF
TRBJ1-2	.	TRBV6-1	.	TGTGCCAGCAGTGAAAATTGGGGTCGGGGAGGCTATGGCTACACCTTC	CASSENWGRGGYGYTF
TRBJ2-7	.	TRBV28	TRBD1	TGTGCCAGCAGTCCAACCGGGACAGTACCTACCTACGAGCAGTACTTC	CASSPTGTVPTYEQYF
TRBJ1-2	few	TRBV7-9	.	TGTGCCAGCAGCTTCGGGGACAATTTAGGCTACACCTTC	CASSFGDNLGYTF
TRBJ2-1	.	TRBV15	TRBD2	TGTGCCACCAGCAGGGGCCCGACTAGCGGGTTGAATGAGCAGTTCTTC	CATSRGPTSGLNEQFF
TRBJ1-1	few	TRBV2	.	TGTGCCTATTCCAGGGCGGGGACTGAAGCTTTCTTT	CAYSRAGTEAFF
TRBJ2-7	.	TRBV3-1/TRBV3-2	.	TGTGCCAGCAGCCCTAGGGCCCAGTACGAGCAGTACTTC	CASSPRAQYEQYF
TRBJ1-5	.	TRBV28	.	TGTGCCAGCAGTTTTGATGTGCCCCAGCATTTT	CASSFDVPQHF
TRBJ2-3	.	TRBV3-1/TRBV3-2	TRBD2	TGTGCCAGCAGCCAGGGAACTAGCGGGAGCCCCGGGGACGATACGCAGTATTTT	CASSQGTSGSPGDDTQYF
TRBJ2-1	.	TRBV7-9	.	TGTGCCAGCAGCTTCATCGGACGAGCCATCTCCTACAATGAGCAGTTCTTC	CASSFIGRAISYNEQFF
TRBJ1-5	.	TRBV5-3	.	TGTGCCAGAAGCTTATGCGACTCCCCGCGAGGAGGTGAATACAATCAGCCCCAGCATTTT	CARSLCDSPRGGEYNQPQHF
TRBJ1-5	.	TRBV5-1	TRBD1	TGCGCCAGCAGCTTTGGGGACAGGAATCAGCCCCAGCATTTT	CASSFGDRNQPQHF
TRBJ2-6	once	TRBV19	.	TGTGCCAGTAGCCCACTGGCCGGGGCCAACGTCCTGACTTTC	CASSPLAGANVLTF
TRBJ2-1	.	TRBV6-5	.	TGTGCCAGCAGTTACGGTCGGGCTAGCGTTTACAATGAGCAGTTCTTC	CASSYGRASVYNEQFF
TRBJ1-1	.	TRBV19	.	TGTGCCAGTAGTATCCGTTCGGGGGGGACTGAAGCTTTCTTT	CASSIRSGGTEAFF
TRBJ2-1	.	TRBV5-1	TRBD2	TGCGCCAGCAGCAGGGGCGGGGGGGCGAGCTCCTACAATGAGCAGTTCTTC	CASSRGGGASSYNEQFF
TRBJ1-1	.	TRBV5-4	TRBD1	TGTGCCAGCAGCCCAACGGACAGGGGCACTGAAGCTTTCTTT	CASSPTDRGTEAFF
TRBJ2-1	.	TRBV24-1	TRBD1	TGTGCCACCAGTGATCCCCTACCGGGACAGGACTACAATGAGCAGTTCTTC	CATSDPLPGQDYNEQFF
TRBJ2-4	.	TRBV3-1/TRBV3-2	.	TGTGCCAGCAGCCAAGATGCTCGGCGGGGAAAAGATCAGTACTTC	CASSQDARRGKDQYF
TRBJ1-1	.	TRBV30	.	TGTGCCTGGAGTCAGGCAGAGAACACTGAAGCTTTCTTT	CAWSQAENTEAFF
TRBJ1-2	.	TRBV19	.	TGTGCCAGTAGTGTGGACGGTCTCTATGGCTACACCTTC	CASSVDGLYGYTF
TRBJ1-4	.	TRBV29-1	.	TGCAGCGTTGATGTCCGAGGGAGGAATGAAAAACTGTTTTTT	CSVDVRGRNEKLFF
TRBJ2-5	once	TRBV28	TRBD2	TGTGCCAGCGGATTGCTAGCGGGGGGTAAGACCCAGTACTTC	CASGLLAGGKTQYF
TRBJ1-2	once	TRBV24-1	TRBD1	TGTGCCACCAGTCCGACAGGGGACCGTGGCTACACCTTC	CATSPTGDRGYTF
TRBJ2-3	.	TRBV7-2	TRBD1	TGTGCCAGCAGCTTTCCCCGGACAGGGGAAGATACGCAGTATTTT	CASSFPRTGEDTQYF
TRBJ1-1	.	TRBV5-1	.	TGCGCCAGCAGCTTCCTCTCTAAATTACCGAACACTGAAGCTTTCTTT	CASSFLSKLPNTEAFF
TRBJ2-3	.	TRBV19	.	TGTGCCAGTAGTATTTGGGATTCGGGTACGCAGTATTTT	CASSIWDSGTQYF
TRBJ2-6	.	TRBV7-6	TRBD1	TGTGCCAGCAGCTTTCTAGGGGACAGGGTCTCTGGGGCCAACGTCCTGACTTTC	CASSFLGDRVSGANVLTF
TRBJ1-5	.	TRBV24-1	.	TGTGCCACCAGTTTGGGGGCAAGGCAGCCCCAGCATTTT	CATSLGARQPQHF
TRBJ1-4	.	TRBV5-1	.	TGCGCCAGCAGCAGGGCTGGGGGGATGAATGAAAAACTGTTTTTT	CASSRAGGMNEKLFF
TRBJ2-1	.	TRBV2	.	TGTGCCAGCAGAAGCTCTCCAGGTCACAATGAGCAGTTCTTC	CASRSSPGHNEQFF
TRBJ2-5	.	TRBV15	TRBD2	TGCGCCACCAGCAACCCTAGCGGGGGAACCGAAGAGACCCAGTACTTC	CATSNPSGGTEETQYF
TRBJ2-3	.	TRBV19	TRBD2	TGTGCCAGTAGTACAAAACTAGCGGGGGTTGCAGATACGCAGTATTTT	CASSTKLAGVADTQYF
TRBJ1-1	.	TRBV6-5	.	TGTGCCAGCAGTTACAACGATCTCTTGACTGAAGCTTTCTTT	CASSYNDLLTEAFF
TRBJ2-7	.	TRBV7-9	TRBD2	TGTGCCAGCGTAACAGCGGGATTATACGAGCAGTACTTC	CASVTAGLYEQYF
TRBJ1-4	.	TRBV5-4	.	TGTGCCAGCAGCTTGGAAGCGGGGAGTATCCCTAATGAAAAACTGTTTTTT	CASSLEAGSIPNEKLFF
TRBJ2-1	.	TRBV28	TRBD2	TGTGCCAGCACTTTGGGCGGGAGTGAGCAGTTCTTC	CASTLGGSEQFF
TRBJ2-3	.	TRBV28	TRBD1	TGTGCCAGCAGTTTATCAGGGGGCGCGGGCACAGATACGCAGTATTTT	CASSLSGGAGTDTQYF